This TCR beta chain was recorded in a study of blood T cell repertoires in COVID-19. The method was immunoSEQ multiplex PCR; TCRdb's version includes in-frame clones alone and lacks a portion of them. Of approximately 300,000 clones listed, around nine tenths were seen once; the top ten hold roughly 2.6%. This clone was seen only a few times. The length of the CDR3 is 16 residues. J was trimmed by 3 bases and V by 5 bases; bases with no gene match: 11. Per the germline V gene, CDR1 is LGHNA and CDR2 is YNFKEQ. This clonotype was sampled from a man in his sixties who had recovered from COVID-19. This sequence joins TRBV4-2 and TRBJ2-7, with TRBD1 matching over 9 bases. Sequencing was done on a sample of PBMCs or T cells enriched from blood (not recorded which). CDR3 DNA: TGTGCCAGCAGCAGTCCTTCGGGACAGGGACACTACGAGCAGTACTTC. Protein sequence: CASSSPSGQGHYEQYF.